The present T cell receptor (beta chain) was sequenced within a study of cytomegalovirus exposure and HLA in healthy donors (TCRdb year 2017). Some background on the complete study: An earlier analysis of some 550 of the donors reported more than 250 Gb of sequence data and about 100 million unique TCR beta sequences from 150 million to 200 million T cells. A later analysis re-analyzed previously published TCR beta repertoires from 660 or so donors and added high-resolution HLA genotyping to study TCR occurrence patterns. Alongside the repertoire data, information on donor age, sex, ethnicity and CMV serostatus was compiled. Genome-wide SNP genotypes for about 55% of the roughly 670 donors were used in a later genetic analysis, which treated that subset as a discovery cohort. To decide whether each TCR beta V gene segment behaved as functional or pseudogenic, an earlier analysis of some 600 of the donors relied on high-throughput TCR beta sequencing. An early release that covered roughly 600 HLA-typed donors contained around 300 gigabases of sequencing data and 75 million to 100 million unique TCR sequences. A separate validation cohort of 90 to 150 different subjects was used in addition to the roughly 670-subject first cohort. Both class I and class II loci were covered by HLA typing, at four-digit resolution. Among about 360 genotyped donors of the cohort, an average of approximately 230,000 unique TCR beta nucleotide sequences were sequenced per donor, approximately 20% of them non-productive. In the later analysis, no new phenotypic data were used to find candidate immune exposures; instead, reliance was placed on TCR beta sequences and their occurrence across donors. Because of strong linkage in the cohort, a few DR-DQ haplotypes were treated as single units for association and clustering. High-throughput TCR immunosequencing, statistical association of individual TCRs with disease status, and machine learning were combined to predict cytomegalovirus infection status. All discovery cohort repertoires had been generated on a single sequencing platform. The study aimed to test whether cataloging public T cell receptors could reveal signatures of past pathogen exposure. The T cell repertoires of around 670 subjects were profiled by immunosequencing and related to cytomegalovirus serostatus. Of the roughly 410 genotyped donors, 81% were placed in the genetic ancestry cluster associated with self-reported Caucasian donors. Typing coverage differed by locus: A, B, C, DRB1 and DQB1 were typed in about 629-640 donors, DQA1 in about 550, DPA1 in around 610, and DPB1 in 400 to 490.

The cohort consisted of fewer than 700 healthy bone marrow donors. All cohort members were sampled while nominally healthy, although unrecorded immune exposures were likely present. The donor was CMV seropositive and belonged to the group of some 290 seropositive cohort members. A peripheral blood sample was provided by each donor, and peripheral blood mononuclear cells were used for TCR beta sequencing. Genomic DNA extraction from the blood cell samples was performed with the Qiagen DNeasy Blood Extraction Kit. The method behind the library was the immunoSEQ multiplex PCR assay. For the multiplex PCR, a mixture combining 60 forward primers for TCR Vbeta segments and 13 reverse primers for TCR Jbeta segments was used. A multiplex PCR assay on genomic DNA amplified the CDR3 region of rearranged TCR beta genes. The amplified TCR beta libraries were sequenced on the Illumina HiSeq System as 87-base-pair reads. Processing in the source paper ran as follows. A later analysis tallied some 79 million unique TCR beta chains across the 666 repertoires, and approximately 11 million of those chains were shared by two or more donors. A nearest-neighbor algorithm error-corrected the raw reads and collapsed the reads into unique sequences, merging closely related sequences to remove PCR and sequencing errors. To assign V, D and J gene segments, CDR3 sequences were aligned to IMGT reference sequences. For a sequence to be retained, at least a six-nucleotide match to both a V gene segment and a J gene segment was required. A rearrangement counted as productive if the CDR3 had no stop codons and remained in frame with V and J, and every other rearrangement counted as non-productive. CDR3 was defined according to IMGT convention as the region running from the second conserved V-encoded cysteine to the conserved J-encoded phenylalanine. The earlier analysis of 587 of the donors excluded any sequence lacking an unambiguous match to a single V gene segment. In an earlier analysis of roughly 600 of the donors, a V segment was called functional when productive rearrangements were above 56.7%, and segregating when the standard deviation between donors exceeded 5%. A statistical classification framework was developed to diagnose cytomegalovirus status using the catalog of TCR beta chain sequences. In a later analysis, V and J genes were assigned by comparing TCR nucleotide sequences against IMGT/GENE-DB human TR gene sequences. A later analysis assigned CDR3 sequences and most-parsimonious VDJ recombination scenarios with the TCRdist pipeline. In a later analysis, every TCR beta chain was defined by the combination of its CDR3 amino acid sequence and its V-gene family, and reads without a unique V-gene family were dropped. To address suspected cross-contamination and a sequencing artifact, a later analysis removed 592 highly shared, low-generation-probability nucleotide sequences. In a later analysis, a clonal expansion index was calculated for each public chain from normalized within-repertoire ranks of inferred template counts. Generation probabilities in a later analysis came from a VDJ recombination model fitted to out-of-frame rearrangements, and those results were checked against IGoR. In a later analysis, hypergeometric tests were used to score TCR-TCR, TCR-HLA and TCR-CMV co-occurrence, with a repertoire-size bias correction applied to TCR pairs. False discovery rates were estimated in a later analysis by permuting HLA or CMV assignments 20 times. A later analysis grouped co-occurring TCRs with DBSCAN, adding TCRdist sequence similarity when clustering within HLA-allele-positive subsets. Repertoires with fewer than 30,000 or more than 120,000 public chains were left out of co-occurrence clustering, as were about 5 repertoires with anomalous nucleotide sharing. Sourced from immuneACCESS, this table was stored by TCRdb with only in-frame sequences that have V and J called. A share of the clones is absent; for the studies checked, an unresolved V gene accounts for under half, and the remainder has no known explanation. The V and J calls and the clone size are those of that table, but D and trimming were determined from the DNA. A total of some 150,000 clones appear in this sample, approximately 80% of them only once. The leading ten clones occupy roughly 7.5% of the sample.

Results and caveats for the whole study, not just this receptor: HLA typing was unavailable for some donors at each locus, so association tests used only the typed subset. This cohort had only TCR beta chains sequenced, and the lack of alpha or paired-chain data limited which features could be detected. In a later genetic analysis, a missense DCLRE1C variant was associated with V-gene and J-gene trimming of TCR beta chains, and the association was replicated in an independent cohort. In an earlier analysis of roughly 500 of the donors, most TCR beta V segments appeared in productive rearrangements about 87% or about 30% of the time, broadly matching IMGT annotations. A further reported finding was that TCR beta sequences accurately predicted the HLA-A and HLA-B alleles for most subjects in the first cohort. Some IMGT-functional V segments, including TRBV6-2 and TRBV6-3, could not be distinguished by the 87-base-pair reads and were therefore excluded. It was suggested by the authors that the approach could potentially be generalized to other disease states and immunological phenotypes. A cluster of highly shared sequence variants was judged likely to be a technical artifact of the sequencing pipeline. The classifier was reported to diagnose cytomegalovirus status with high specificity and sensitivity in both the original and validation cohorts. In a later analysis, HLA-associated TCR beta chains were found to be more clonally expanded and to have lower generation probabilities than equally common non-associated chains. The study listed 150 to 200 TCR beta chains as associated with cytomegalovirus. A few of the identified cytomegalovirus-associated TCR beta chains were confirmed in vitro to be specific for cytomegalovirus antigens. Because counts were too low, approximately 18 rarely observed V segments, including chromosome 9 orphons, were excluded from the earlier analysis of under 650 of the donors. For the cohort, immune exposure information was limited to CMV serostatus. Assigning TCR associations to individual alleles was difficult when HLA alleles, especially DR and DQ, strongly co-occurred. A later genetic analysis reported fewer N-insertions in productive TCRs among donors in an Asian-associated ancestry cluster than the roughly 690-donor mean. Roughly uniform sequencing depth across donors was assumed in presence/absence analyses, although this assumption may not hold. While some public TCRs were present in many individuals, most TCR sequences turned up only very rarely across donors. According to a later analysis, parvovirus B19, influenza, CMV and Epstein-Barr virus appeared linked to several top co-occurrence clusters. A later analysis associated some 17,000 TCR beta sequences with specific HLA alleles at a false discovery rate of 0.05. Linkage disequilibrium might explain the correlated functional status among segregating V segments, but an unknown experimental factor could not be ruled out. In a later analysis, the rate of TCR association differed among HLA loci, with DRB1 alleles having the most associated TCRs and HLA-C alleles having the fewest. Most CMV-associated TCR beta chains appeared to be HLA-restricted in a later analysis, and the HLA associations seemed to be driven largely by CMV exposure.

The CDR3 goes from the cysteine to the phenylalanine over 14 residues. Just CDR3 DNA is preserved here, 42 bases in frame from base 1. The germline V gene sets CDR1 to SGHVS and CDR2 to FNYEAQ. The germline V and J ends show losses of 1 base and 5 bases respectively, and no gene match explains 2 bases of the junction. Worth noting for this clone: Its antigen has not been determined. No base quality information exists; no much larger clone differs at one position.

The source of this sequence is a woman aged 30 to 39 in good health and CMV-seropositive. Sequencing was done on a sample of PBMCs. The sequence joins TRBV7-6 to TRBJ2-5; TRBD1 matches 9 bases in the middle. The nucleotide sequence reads TGTGCCAGCAGCTTAGGGACAGGGGATGAGACCCAGTACTTC. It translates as CASSLGTGDETQYF.